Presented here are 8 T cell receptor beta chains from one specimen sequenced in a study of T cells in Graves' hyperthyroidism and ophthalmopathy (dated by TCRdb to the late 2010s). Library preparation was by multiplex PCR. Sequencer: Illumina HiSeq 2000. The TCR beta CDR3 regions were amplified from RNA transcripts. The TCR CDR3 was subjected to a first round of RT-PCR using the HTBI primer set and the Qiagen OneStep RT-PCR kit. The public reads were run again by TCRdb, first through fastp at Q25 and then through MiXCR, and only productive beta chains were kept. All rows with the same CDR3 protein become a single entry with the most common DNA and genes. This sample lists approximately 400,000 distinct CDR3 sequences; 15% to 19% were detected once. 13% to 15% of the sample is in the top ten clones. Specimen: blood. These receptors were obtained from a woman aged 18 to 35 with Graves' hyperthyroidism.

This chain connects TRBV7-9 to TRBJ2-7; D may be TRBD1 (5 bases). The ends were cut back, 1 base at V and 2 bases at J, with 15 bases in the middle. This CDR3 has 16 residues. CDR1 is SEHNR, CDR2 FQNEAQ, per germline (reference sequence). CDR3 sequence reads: CASSLVSQGPPYEQYF. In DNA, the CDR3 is TGTGCCAGCAGCTTAGTATCGCAGGGTCCCCCCTACGAGCAGTACTTC.

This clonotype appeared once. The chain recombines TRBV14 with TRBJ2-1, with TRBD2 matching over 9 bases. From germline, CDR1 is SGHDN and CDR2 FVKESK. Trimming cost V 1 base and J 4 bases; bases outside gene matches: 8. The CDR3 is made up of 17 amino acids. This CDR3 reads CASSQGSASGIYNEQFF. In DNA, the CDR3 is TGTGCCAGCAGCCAAGGTTCGGCTAGCGGGATTTACAATGAGCAGTTCTTC. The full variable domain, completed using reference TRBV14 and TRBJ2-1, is EAGVTQFPSHSVIEKGQTVTLRCDPISGHDNLYWYRRVMGKEIKFLLHFVKESKQDESGMPNNRFLAERTGGTYSTLKVQPAELEDSGVYFCASSQGSASGIYNEQFFGPGTRLTVL.

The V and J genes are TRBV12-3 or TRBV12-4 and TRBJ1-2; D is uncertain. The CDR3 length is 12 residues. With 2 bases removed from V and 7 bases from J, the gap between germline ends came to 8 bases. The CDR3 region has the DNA TGTGCCAGCAGTTTACCCCAACTTGGCTACACCTTC. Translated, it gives CASSLPQLGYTF.

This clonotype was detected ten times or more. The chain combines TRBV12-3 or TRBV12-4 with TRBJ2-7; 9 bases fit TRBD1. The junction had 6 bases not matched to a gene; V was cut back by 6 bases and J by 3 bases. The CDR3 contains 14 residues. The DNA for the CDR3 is TGTGCCAGCAGCCTGTCGGGACAGGGCTACGAGCAGTACTTC. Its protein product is CASSLSGQGYEQYF.

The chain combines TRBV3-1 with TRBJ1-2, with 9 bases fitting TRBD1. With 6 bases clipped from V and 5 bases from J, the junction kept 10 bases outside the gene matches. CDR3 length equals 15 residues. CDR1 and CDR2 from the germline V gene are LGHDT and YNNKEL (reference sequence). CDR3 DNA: TGTGCCAGCAGACCACGAACAGGGGGCTATTATGGCTACACCTTC. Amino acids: CASRPRTGGYYGYTF.

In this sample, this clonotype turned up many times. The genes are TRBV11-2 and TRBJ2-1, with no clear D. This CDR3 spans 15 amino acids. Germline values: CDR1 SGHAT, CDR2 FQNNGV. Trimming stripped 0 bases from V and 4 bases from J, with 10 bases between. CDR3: CASSLDREAYNEQFF. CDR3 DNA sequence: TGTGCCAGCAGCTTAGATCGTGAGGCATACAATGAGCAGTTCTTC.

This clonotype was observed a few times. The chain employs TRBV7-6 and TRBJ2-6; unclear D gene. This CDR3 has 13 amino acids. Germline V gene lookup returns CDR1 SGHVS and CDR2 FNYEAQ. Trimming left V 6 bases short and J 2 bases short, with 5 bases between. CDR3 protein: CASSIPGANVLTF. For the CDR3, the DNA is TGTGCCAGCAGTATCCCTGGGGCCAACGTCCTGACTTTC.

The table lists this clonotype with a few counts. In nucleotides, the CDR3 is TGCGCCAGCAGCCTTAGCGGGAGGGCTCACGATGAGCAGTTCTTC. Residues: CASSLSGRAHDEQFF. The chain has TRBV4-1 and TRBJ2-1; TRBD2 aligns across 11 bases. Germline values: CDR1 MGHRA, CDR2 YSYEKL. The CDR3 loop spans 15 amino acids. V was clipped by 4 bases and J by 8 bases; unmatched bases: 7.